One sample yielded the 17 T cell receptor beta chains listed below, sequenced in a study of monozygotic twins with inflammatory bowel disease. For each CDR3 protein, TCRdb gives one entry from its re-call of the 5' RACE reads, without DNA. The sample table sets out over 200,000 distinct CDR3 sequences. Sequenced: blood. These receptors came from a human donor with ulcerative colitis or Crohn's disease, or a healthy co-twin of an affected twin (not recorded which).

J is TRBJ2-3 and V is TRBV5-6; TCRdb calls TRBD1, which cannot be checked without DNA. Germline loops: CDR1 SGHDT, CDR2 YYEEEE. CDR3 length: 17 amino acids. This CDR3 reads CASSLYVGGGTTDTQYF.

This chain uses TRBV5-1 with TRBJ1-2; the TRBD1 assignment by TCRdb is unverifiable without DNA. CDR1 SGHRS and CDR2 YFSETQ come from the germline V gene. The CDR3 runs 16 residues. The CDR3 protein is CASSLDVGRGISGYTF.

The gene calls are TRBV7-8 and TRBJ2-7. Germline values: CDR1 SGHVS, CDR2 FQNEAQ. This CDR3 region has 14 residues. The CDR3 loop is CASSSAGQSYEQYF.

The chain links TRBV9 to TRBJ2-2; TCRdb indicates TRBD2, and absent DNA this call remains unverified. This CDR3 spans 14 amino acids. Germline V gene data show CDR1 as SGDLS and CDR2 as YYNGEE. The CDR3: CASSAWGGVGELFF.

V and J are TRBV6-5 and TRBJ1-6. The CDR3 is 13 amino acids. Germline values: CDR1 MNHEY, CDR2 SVGAGI. The CDR3 sequence: CASSYISAPPLHF.

V is TRBV5-5 and J is TRBJ2-3; TCRdb's D gene call, TRBD2, goes unchecked for lack of DNA. Per germline, CDR1 SGHKS and CDR2 YYEKEE (reference sequence). The CDR3 is made up of 15 amino acids. CDR3 residues: CASSLILAGPDTQYF.

The rearrangement uses TRBV10-3 and TRBJ2-3; absent DNA, TCRdb's TRBD1 call cannot be checked. There are 13 residues in the CDR3. Germline loops: CDR1 ENHRY, CDR2 SYGVKD. CDR3 sequence: CAHSGGISDTQYF.

The chain employs TRBV6-5 and TRBJ1-1. This CDR3 comprises 15 residues. The germline gives CDR1 MNHEY, CDR2 SVGAGI. The CDR3 reads CASSFQTWIWSEAFF.

The gene calls are TRBV12-3 or TRBV12-4 and TRBJ2-2; TCRdb gives TRBD1 as the D gene, but with no DNA this cannot be confirmed. The CDR3 totals 17 residues. This chain's CDR3 is CASSISWGSGNAGELFF.

The V and J genes are TRBV12-3 or TRBV12-4 and TRBJ2-2. CDR3 length: 12 residues. CDR3 sequence: CASSLPPGELFF.

The CDR3 here is CATSDFGDRDYNEQFF. The chain uses TRBV24-1 and TRBJ2-1; no DNA is available, so the TRBD1 call from TCRdb remains unchecked. The CDR3 runs 16 residues. The germline CDR1 and CDR2 sequences are KGHDR and SFDVKD.

The chain uses TRBV27 and TRBJ1-2; TCRdb calls TRBD1, which cannot be checked without DNA. The length of the CDR3 is 14 residues. CDR1 is MNHEY and CDR2 is SMNVEV in the germline V gene (reference sequence). The CDR3 reads CASRLQGSHYGYTF.

The chain uses TRBV5-8 and TRBJ2-3; TCRdb lists TRBD2, though no DNA is available to test this call. Looked up from germline, CDR1 is SGHTS and CDR2 is YDEGEE. The CDR3 has 17 amino acids. The CDR3 sequence: CASSLGVAGLYTDTQYF.

The chain recombines TRBV12-3 or TRBV12-4 with TRBJ1-6; with no DNA, the TCRdb D assignment of TRBD1 cannot be verified. This CDR3 region has 14 residues. The CDR3 sequence is CASSKGQGNSPLHF.

The V and J genes are TRBV10-3 and TRBJ2-7; the TCRdb D gene call, TRBD2, has no DNA to confirm it. CDR1 is ENHRY and CDR2 is SYGVKD in the germline V gene. CDR3 length equals 16 residues. This CDR3 reads CAISERGALLSYEQYF.

The J gene is TRBJ2-1, the V gene TRBV11-3. The CDR3 consists of 13 residues. Germline CDR1 SGHNT, CDR2 YENEEA. This CDR3 is CASSLGVRNEQFF.

The rearrangement joins TRBV6-5 to TRBJ2-2; as DNA is missing, the TRBD1 call by TCRdb cannot be tested. The germline CDR1 and CDR2 sequences are MNHEY and SVGAGI. The CDR3 contains 15 residues. The CDR3 spells CASSYGGTNTGELFF.